This T cell receptor (beta chain) was captured by sequencing in a study of T cells in Graves' hyperthyroidism and ophthalmopathy. TCR beta CDR3 regions were amplified from RNA. TCR CDR3 underwent first-round RT-PCR with the HTBI primer set. Using its own MiXCR run on the multiplex PCR reads, TCRdb lists one record per CDR3 protein. The sample carries 150,000 or so distinct CDR3 sequences, around 20% recorded once. The table lists this clonotype with many counts. The V gene lost 7 bases and the J gene lost 1 base, with 17 bases spanning the gap. CDR3 size: 16 residues. Germline CDR1 MDHEN, CDR2 SYDVKM. Any patient presenting with uncontrolled infection, other autoimmune disease, pregnancy or lactation was left out.

The TCR sequence derives from a woman aged 50 to 65 with Graves' hyperthyroidism that later progressed to Graves' ophthalmopathy. The rearrangement links TRBV28 to TRBJ1-5; possibly TRBD1 for D (5 bases). Sequenced material: blood. In nucleotides, the CDR3 is TGTGCCAGCAACCCTGAGGGTAAGGGGAGCAATCAGCCCCAGCATTTT. Its translation: CASNPEGKGSNQPQHF. Variable domain in full (rest from reference TRBV28 and TRBJ1-5): DVKVTQSSRYLVKRTGEKVFLECVQDMDHENMFWYRQDPGLGLRLIYFSYDVKMKEKGDIPEGYSVSREKKERFSLILESASTNQTSMYLCASNPEGKGSNQPQHFGDGTRLSIL.